These T cell receptor beta chains were read from a single sample in a study of regulatory T cells in long-lasting Graves disease. MiXCR was run by TCRdb on the multiplex PCR reads, yielding one entry per CDR3 protein. Of roughly 500,000 distinct CDR3 sequences in the sample, around 20% were seen once. This sample comprised peripheral blood mononuclear cells (PBMCs), obtained when the disease was refractory, from a patient treated with antithyroid drugs. These receptor sequences come from a female donor with Graves disease. The CDR3 runs from the conserved cysteine through the conserved F or W. The D gene is left open where the match is weak. The size entry is marked missing in some rows and otherwise reads once, few, many or a size class.

J: TRBJ2-2
D: TRBD1
V: TRBV28
size: many
CDR3: CASRLRQGTGELFF
DNA: TGTGCCAGCAGGCTCAGACAGGGCACGGGGGAGCTGTTTTTT

J: TRBJ2-2
D: TRBD2
V: TRBV5-1
size: few
CDR3: CASSGLAGDTGELFF
DNA: TGCGCCAGCAGCGGACTAGCGGGTGATACCGGGGAGCTGTTTTTT

J: TRBJ1-5
D: -
V: TRBV27
size: few
CDR3: CASSPSGGGQPQHF
DNA: TGTGCCAGCAGCCCTTCCGGAGGAGGCCAGCCCCAGCATTTT

J: TRBJ1-3
D: -
V: TRBV7-6
size: -
CDR3: CASSLADSGNTIYF
DNA: TGTGCCAGCAGCTTAGCGGACTCTGGAAACACCATATATTTT

J: TRBJ2-7
D: -
V: TRBV20-1
size: -
CDR3: CSAWGREKDYEQYF
DNA: TGCAGTGCGTGGGGGCGGGAGAAGGACTACGAGCAGTACTTC

J: TRBJ2-7
D: -
V: TRBV30
size: few
CDR3: CAWSVRGNEQYF
DNA: TGTGCCTGGAGTGTACGGGGAAACGAGCAGTACTTC

J: TRBJ1-2
D: TRBD1
V: TRBV6-4
size: few
CDR3: CASSVGPGQGFGYTF
DNA: TGTGCCAGCAGTGTCGGCCCGGGACAGGGGTTTGGCTACACCTTC

J: TRBJ2-3
D: -
V: TRBV19
size: -
CDR3: CASSIELQATDTQYF
DNA: TGTGCCAGTAGTATAGAACTGCAGGCCACAGATACGCAGTATTTT

J: TRBJ2-7
D: TRBD1
V: TRBV29-1
size: many
CDR3: CSVERDRGEQYF
DNA: TGCAGCGTAGAACGGGACAGGGGCGAGCAGTACTTC

J: TRBJ2-7
D: -
V: TRBV7-9
size: -
CDR3: CASSLEGFLEQYF
DNA: TGTGCCAGCAGCTTAGAAGGTTTCCTCGAGCAGTACTTC

J: TRBJ2-7
D: -
V: TRBV6-5
size: many
CDR3: CASSLDRGRNSYEQYF
DNA: TGTGCCAGCAGTTTAGACAGAGGAAGAAACTCCTACGAGCAGTACTTC

J: TRBJ1-1
D: TRBD1
V: TRBV9
size: few
CDR3: CASSVEGALSEAFF
DNA: TGTGCCAGCAGCGTAGAGGGGGCGCTGAGTGAAGCTTTCTTT

J: TRBJ2-7
D: -
V: TRBV2
size: many
CDR3: CASSLSTGTASYEQYF
DNA: TGTGCCAGCAGTCTATCCACCGGGACGGCTTCCTACGAGCAGTACTTC

J: TRBJ2-7
D: TRBD2
V: TRBV25-1
size: many
CDR3: CASSEKGLATYEQYF
DNA: TGTGCCAGCAGTGAGAAAGGACTAGCAACCTACGAGCAGTACTTC

J: TRBJ2-5
D: -
V: TRBV11-2
size: -
CDR3: CASSPQLYQETQYF
DNA: TGTGCCAGCAGCCCGCAGTTGTACCAAGAGACCCAGTACTTC

J: TRBJ2-1
D: TRBD2
V: TRBV7-9
size: -
CDR3: CASSARGRGTFF
DNA: TGTGCCAGCAGCGCACGCGGGCGGGGGACGTTCTTC

J: TRBJ2-7
D: TRBD1
V: TRBV12-3/TRBV12-4
size: many
CDR3: CASSTGDSGIYEQYF
DNA: TGTGCCAGCAGTACAGGGGACAGTGGGATCTACGAGCAGTACTTC

J: TRBJ2-6
D: -
V: TRBV28
size: many
CDR3: CASSFVRTGANVLTF
DNA: TGTGCCAGCAGTTTTGTCCGGACGGGGGCCAACGTCCTGACTTTC

J: TRBJ1-2
D: TRBD1
V: TRBV4-1
size: -
CDR3: CASSQVLAQGANGYTF
DNA: TGCGCCAGCAGCCAAGTCCTGGCACAGGGGGCTAACGGCTACACCTTC

J: TRBJ2-7
D: TRBD2
V: TRBV7-9
size: -
CDR3: CASSPASGYEQYF
DNA: TGTGCCAGCAGCCCCGCTAGCGGATACGAGCAGTACTTC

J: TRBJ1-1
D: -
V: TRBV27
size: -
CDR3: CASPGPNTEAFF
DNA: TGTGCCAGCCCGGGACCGAACACTGAAGCTTTCTTT

J: TRBJ1-2
D: TRBD1
V: TRBV29-1
size: many
CDR3: CSALQGNYGYTF
DNA: TGCAGCGCCCTACAGGGGAACTATGGCTACACCTTC

J: TRBJ1-3
D: -
V: TRBV7-9
size: many
CDR3: CASSNHRAANPETIYF
DNA: TGTGCCAGCAGCAACCACAGGGCAGCGAACCCTGAGACCATATATTTT

J: TRBJ2-2
D: TRBD1
V: TRBV5-4
size: many
CDR3: CASSPAVDRAAGELFF
DNA: TGTGCCAGCAGCCCCGCGGTGGACAGGGCTGCCGGGGAGCTGTTTTTT

J: TRBJ2-1
D: TRBD1
V: TRBV28
size: -
CDR3: CASRTGDYNEQFF
DNA: TGTGCCAGCCGGACAGGCGACTACAATGAGCAGTTCTTC

J: TRBJ2-2
D: TRBD1
V: TRBV7-9
size: few
CDR3: CASSQPDRGDTGELFF
DNA: TGTGCCAGCAGCCAACCGGACAGGGGGGACACCGGGGAGCTGTTTTTT

J: TRBJ1-1
D: -
V: TRBV10-3
size: many
CDR3: CAISPPGRTEAFF
DNA: TGTGCCATCAGTCCCCCGGGGAGGACTGAAGCTTTCTTT

J: TRBJ1-1
D: -
V: TRBV12-3/TRBV12-4
size: many
CDR3: CASSYQGPNTEAFF
DNA: TGTGCCAGCAGCTACCAGGGGCCGAACACTGAAGCTTTCTTT

J: TRBJ2-7
D: TRBD2
V: TRBV12-3/TRBV12-4
size: few
CDR3: CASTIAGVHYEQYF
DNA: TGTGCCAGCACCATAGCGGGAGTACACTACGAGCAGTACTTC

J: TRBJ2-7
D: -
V: TRBV29-1
size: few
CDR3: CSVRHLSYEQYF
DNA: TGCAGCGTCCGACACCTCTCCTACGAGCAGTACTTC

J: TRBJ2-7
D: TRBD2
V: TRBV29-1
size: -
CDR3: CSVQLAGTIYEQYF
DNA: TGCAGCGTGCAACTAGCGGGTACTATCTACGAGCAGTACTTC

J: TRBJ2-5
D: -
V: TRBV11-2
size: few
CDR3: CASSLVLGSLETQYF
DNA: TGTGCCAGCAGCTTAGTTCTAGGGTCCTTAGAGACCCAGTACTTC

J: TRBJ2-7
D: TRBD2
V: TRBV6-1
size: -
CDR3: CASRNRGSGSHEQYF
DNA: TGTGCCAGCAGGAACAGAGGTAGCGGGAGCCACGAGCAGTACTTC

J: TRBJ1-1
D: -
V: TRBV5-1
size: -
CDR3: CASSTLARGTSEAFF
DNA: TGCGCCAGCAGCACGCTCGCCAGGGGCACGTCTGAAGCTTTCTTT

J: TRBJ2-3
D: -
V: TRBV7-6
size: few
CDR3: CASSNLLAAGITDTQYF
DNA: TGTGCCAGCAGCAACCTACTAGCTGCGGGAATCACAGATACGCAGTATTTT

J: TRBJ2-1
D: -
V: TRBV3-1
size: few
CDR3: CASSQTRTEYNEQFF
DNA: TGTGCCAGCAGCCAGACGAGGACGGAGTACAATGAGCAGTTCTTC

J: TRBJ1-6
D: -
V: TRBV18
size: few
CDR3: CASSGLDRNSPLHF
DNA: TGTGCCAGCTCAGGTTTGGACAGAAATTCACCCCTCCACTTT

J: TRBJ2-1
D: TRBD1
V: TRBV29-1
size: few
CDR3: CSVLTGQVYNEQFF
DNA: TGCAGCGTCCTCACGGGACAGGTATACAATGAGCAGTTCTTC

J: TRBJ1-5
D: TRBD1
V: TRBV25-1
size: -
CDR3: CASSDTGGGSNQPQHF
DNA: TGTGCCAGCAGTGACACAGGGGGCGGTAGCAATCAGCCCCAGCATTTT

J: TRBJ1-5
D: -
V: TRBV4-2
size: many
CDR3: CASSRGLDPGNQPQHF
DNA: TGTGCCAGCAGCCGCGGCCTAGATCCAGGCAATCAGCCCCAGCATTTT

J: TRBJ1-5
D: -
V: TRBV10-3
size: -
CDR3: CAISVGGNQPQHF
DNA: TGTGCCATCAGTGTTGGGGGTAATCAGCCCCAGCATTTT

J: TRBJ1-2
D: TRBD1
V: TRBV6-1
size: many
CDR3: CASSVKRGQNYGYTF
DNA: TGTGCCAGCAGTGTGAAAAGGGGACAGAACTATGGCTACACCTTC

J: TRBJ1-1
D: TRBD1
V: TRBV28
size: -
CDR3: CASIPTPGGSDPNTEAFF
DNA: TGTGCCAGCATTCCGACCCCAGGGGGTTCGGATCCGAACACTGAAGCTTTCTTT

J: TRBJ2-7
D: TRBD1
V: TRBV28
size: many
CDR3: CASSLWETGAYEQYF
DNA: TGTGCCAGCAGTTTATGGGAGACAGGGGCCTACGAGCAGTACTTC

J: TRBJ1-2
D: -
V: TRBV10-3
size: many
CDR3: CAISREGIGYGYTF
DNA: TGTGCCATCAGTAGAGAGGGGATTGGTTATGGCTACACCTTC

J: TRBJ1-1
D: -
V: TRBV5-1
size: -
CDR3: CASNLGGLNTEAFF
DNA: TGCGCCAGCAACCTAGGAGGGTTAAACACTGAAGCTTTCTTT

J: TRBJ1-3
D: -
V: TRBV6-1
size: many
CDR3: CASSAGQYSGNTIYF
DNA: TGTGCCAGCAGTGCCGGACAGTACTCTGGAAACACCATATATTTT

J: TRBJ2-6
D: -
V: TRBV18
size: many
CDR3: CASSRGAGANVLTF
DNA: TGTGCCAGCTCACGAGGGGCTGGGGCCAACGTCCTGACTTTC

J: TRBJ2-5
D: -
V: TRBV27
size: many
CDR3: CASSLSWREIAETQYF
DNA: TGTGCCAGCAGTTTATCTTGGAGGGAGATTGCAGAGACCCAGTACTTC

J: TRBJ2-7
D: -
V: TRBV7-9
size: -
CDR3: CASKASNYEQYF
DNA: TGTGCCAGCAAGGCCTCAAACTACGAGCAGTACTTC

J: TRBJ2-7
D: TRBD2
V: TRBV5-1
size: -
CDR3: CASSPGTSGKSYF
DNA: TGCGCCAGCAGCCCTGGGACTAGCGGGAAATCGTACTTC

J: TRBJ2-7
D: -
V: TRBV28
size: many
CDR3: CASSFGIRGSEQYF
DNA: TGTGCCAGCAGTTTCGGTATCAGGGGTTCCGAGCAGTACTTC

J: TRBJ1-1
D: -
V: TRBV20-1
size: -
CDR3: CSPYLGTEAFF
DNA: TGCAGTCCCTATCTGGGGACTGAAGCTTTCTTT

J: TRBJ1-5
D: -
V: TRBV6-1
size: -
CDR3: CASSPLSGWDSNQPQHF
DNA: TGTGCCAGCAGTCCCCTTTCCGGGTGGGATAGCAATCAGCCCCAGCATTTT

J: TRBJ2-2
D: -
V: TRBV6-5
size: many
CDR3: CASSYSGVLTGELFF
DNA: TGTGCCAGCAGTTACTCGGGGGTTCTCACCGGGGAGCTGTTTTTT

J: TRBJ2-5
D: TRBD1
V: TRBV6-1
size: many
CDR3: CASRNRGLQETQYF
DNA: TGTGCCAGCAGAAACAGGGGTCTTCAAGAGACCCAGTACTTC

J: TRBJ2-3
D: TRBD2
V: TRBV11-3
size: -
CDR3: CASRYSGASTDTQYF
DNA: TGTGCCAGCAGGTATAGCGGGGCTAGCACAGATACGCAGTATTTT